Following are 10 T cell receptor beta chains from one sample sequenced in a study of cytomegalovirus exposure and HLA in healthy donors. Data came from immunoSEQ multiplex PCR; TCRdb stores just in-frame clones and leaves some out. The data show 330,000 or so clones, 70% to 90% seen once. Sequenced sample: PBMCs. The receptors shown here come from a young woman in good health and CMV-seronegative.

This chain uses TRBV27 with TRBJ2-6, with a weak D call TRBD1 (5 bases). This CDR3 has 19 amino acids. Trimming stripped 7 bases from V and 0 bases from J, with 22 bases between. Germline V gene sequence: CDR1 MNHEY, CDR2 SMNVEV (reference sequence). CDR3 loop: CASTPLFQGSHSGANVLTF. The CDR3 DNA is TGTGCCAGCACCCCTTTATTCCAGGGCAGCCACTCTGGGGCCAACGTCCTGACTTTC. Looking up the rest from reference TRBV27 and TRBJ2-6 gives the full variable domain: EAQVTQNPRYLITVTGKKLTVTCSQNMNHEYMSWYRQDPGLGLRQIYYSMNVEVTDKGDVPEGYKVSRKEKRNFPLILESPSPNQTSLYFCASTPLFQGSHSGANVLTFGAGSRLTVL.

The gene calls are TRBV27 and TRBJ1-3; tentatively, D is TRBD1 (5 bases). V was clipped by 3 bases and J by 2 bases, with 8 bases between them. CDR3 length: 14 residues. The germline CDR1 and CDR2 sequences are MNHEY and SMNVEV (reference sequence). The CDR3 bases are TGTGCCAGCAGTTTCGCAGGGACTGGAAACACCATATATTTT. Translation: CASSFAGTGNTIYF.

V gene TRBV7-6 combines with J gene TRBJ2-7; 11 bases fit TRBD1. Per germline, CDR1 SGHVS and CDR2 FNYEAQ. Germline trimming cut 1 base from V and 2 bases from J; bases unmatched to any gene: 4. The CDR3 runs to 16 residues. CDR3 nucleotides: TGTGCCAGCAGCTTAGAGCCGGGACAGGGGGCCTACGAGCAGTACTTC. Its translation: CASSLEPGQGAYEQYF.

The rearrangement links TRBV7-8 to TRBJ1-1; 7 bases fit TRBD1. Looked up from germline, CDR1 is SGHVS and CDR2 is FQNEAQ. J gave up 1 base and V 5 bases, and 4 bases lay outside the gene matches. This CDR3 comprises 14 residues. CDR3 protein: CASSLGQKNTEAFF. The CDR3 DNA reads as TGTGCCAGCAGCCTGGGACAGAAGAACACTGAAGCTTTCTTT. Variable domain in full (rest from reference TRBV7-8 and TRBJ1-1): GAGVSQSPRYKVAKRGQDVALRCDPISGHVSLFWYQQALGQGPEFLTYFQNEAQLDKSGLPSDRFFAERPEGSVSTLKIQRTQQEDSAVYLCASSLGQKNTEAFFGQGTRLTVV.

The chain couples TRBV9 to TRBJ1-2; tentatively, D is TRBD1 (5 bases). Germline CDR1 reads SGDLS; CDR2 reads YYNGEE. The CDR3 has 13 amino acids. Trimming took off 0 bases at V and 8 bases at J, with 11 bases between the two ends. The CDR3 protein is CASSVEGQFGYTF. CDR3 DNA sequence: TGTGCCAGCAGCGTAGAGGGGCAGTTCGGCTACACCTTC. Complete variable domain (other parts from reference TRBV9 and TRBJ1-2): DSGVTQTPKHLITATGQRVTLRCSPRSGDLSVYWYQQSLDQGLQFLIQYYNGEERAKGNILERFSAQQFPDLHSELNLSSLELGDSALYFCASSVEGQFGYTFGSGTRLTVV.

This chain uses TRBV15 with TRBJ1-3; D not resolved. This CDR3 has 15 residues. The ends were cut back, 0 bases at V and 8 bases at J, with 14 bases in the middle. The germline V gene encodes CDR1 LNHNV and CDR2 YYDKDF (reference sequence). DNA for the CDR3: TGTGCCACCAGCAGAGAGTCGCCGTTAGCGGACACCATATATTTT. Its translation: CATSRESPLADTIYF.

The chain carries TRBV15 and TRBJ1-2; 9 bases are shared with TRBD1. CDR1 and CDR2 from the germline V gene are LNHNV and YYDKDF (reference sequence). This CDR3 contains 16 residues. Trimming took 8 bases from V and 0 from J; bases not matched to a gene: 10. CDR3 protein: CATGGGTGIANYGYTF. In DNA, the CDR3 is TGTGCCACCGGGGGAGGGACAGGGATAGCTAACTATGGCTACACCTTC.

The chain uses TRBV30 and TRBJ1-1; D possibly corresponds to TRBD1 (6 bases). The germline gives CDR1 GTSNPN, CDR2 SVGIG (reference sequence). Trimming removed 4 bases at V and 1 base at J, with 13 bases between. This CDR3 is built from 14 residues. CDR3 in amino acids: CAWKGKTGNTEAFF. The CDR3 DNA sequence: TGTGCCTGGAAAGGAAAGACAGGGAACACTGAAGCTTTCTTT.

This chain uses TRBV27 with TRBJ2-1, with 10 positions matching TRBD1. There are 15 residues in the CDR3. Germline-derived CDR1 and CDR2 are MNHEY and SMNVEV (reference sequence). V was clipped by 4 bases and J by 7 bases; unmatched bases: 7. The CDR3 coding sequence is TGTGCCAGCAGTTCCGGGACAGGGGTTGGGAATGAGCAGTTCTTC. Encoded protein: CASSSGTGVGNEQFF.

In nucleotides, the CDR3 is TGTGCCAGCTCGATTCGGGGTTTGGATACGCAGTATTTT. It yields the protein CASSIRGLDTQYF. The genes are TRBV27 and TRBJ2-3, with D possibly matching TRBD2 (5 bases). The germline gives CDR1 MNHEY, CDR2 SMNVEV (reference sequence). CDR3 length equals 13 residues. The V end lost 8 bases, the J end lost 6 bases, and 15 bases lay between the germline ends.